Listed below are T cell receptor beta chains from one sample, sequenced in a study of Ad26.COV2.S vaccination and SARS-CoV-2 variants. The protocol was immunoSEQ multiplex PCR, while the TCRdb copy is restricted to in-frame clones and leaves out a portion. The sample includes about 440,000 clones, approximately 88% of them seen just once. This specimen was peripheral blood, taken in a trial of Ad26.COV2.S vaccine versus placebo. These receptors all come from a person between 18 and 65 years old who received the Ad26.COV2.S COVID-19 vaccine or a placebo. CDR3s include the opening cysteine and the closing phenylalanine or tryptophan. The D gene is left open where the match is weak. Where a row states a size, it is once, few, many or the class of an expanded clone; other rows omit it.

J	size	D	V	DNA	CDR3
TRBJ2-7	NA	TRBD2	TRBV28	TGTGCCAGCAGTTTAAGCGGGAGGTCCTACGAGCAGTACTTC	CASSLSGRSYEQYF
TRBJ1-1	NA	NA	TRBV30	TGTGCCTGGGGCAGATTTTCAACTGAAGCTTTCTTT	CAWGRFSTEAFF
TRBJ2-7	NA	NA	TRBV7-9	TGTGCCAGCAGCTCCGGGTGGTACGAGCAGTACTTC	CASSSGWYEQYF
TRBJ2-1	NA	TRBD2	TRBV27	TGTGCCAGCAGTTTAACGACTAGCGGGAGTCATGAGCAGTTCTTC	CASSLTTSGSHEQFF
TRBJ1-6	NA	NA	TRBV7-2	TGTGCCGGGGGCCCTGATCCTAATTCACCCCTCCACTTT	CAGGPDPNSPLHF
TRBJ1-2	few	NA	TRBV5-4	TGTGCCAGCAGCTTGGTTGGCGTTACTAACTATGGCTACACCTTC	CASSLVGVTNYGYTF
TRBJ1-4	NA	NA	TRBV5-4	TGTGCCAGCAGCTTTGACCCAATAAATGAAAAACTGTTTTTT	CASSFDPINEKLFF
TRBJ2-7	NA	NA	TRBV4-1	TGCGCCAGCAGCCAAGATCAGACAGGAGACTACGAGCAGTACTTC	CASSQDQTGDYEQYF
TRBJ2-3	NA	TRBD2	TRBV7-7	TGTGCTAGCAGCCTAGCGGGTTTCACAGATACGCAGTATTTT	CASSLAGFTDTQYF
TRBJ2-1	NA	NA	TRBV6-5	TGTGCCAGCAGTTACATCGCGGTAGGTGAGCAGTTCTTC	CASSYIAVGEQFF
TRBJ1-1	NA	NA	TRBV18	TGTGCCAGCTCGCAGACAGAGAACACTGAAGCTTTCTTT	CASSQTENTEAFF
TRBJ1-4	NA	NA	TRBV28	TGTGCCAGCAGTTTTTTGTTGCAGTTTAATGAAAAACTGTTTTTT	CASSFLLQFNEKLFF
TRBJ2-7	once	TRBD1	TRBV7-3	TGTGCCAGCAGCTTAACCCCCAGGGACAGTCGAGAGCAGTACTTC	CASSLTPRDSREQYF
TRBJ1-1	NA	NA	TRBV7-9	TGTGCCAGCAGCAAGGTGAACACTGAAGCTTTCTTT	CASSKVNTEAFF
TRBJ1-6	NA	NA	TRBV2	TGTGCCAGCAGTGAAGGAGTCACAGGGACCCTCCACTTT	CASSEGVTGTLHF
TRBJ2-5	NA	TRBD2	TRBV5-4	TGTGCCAGCAGCGGGACTAGCGGGAGTAGGTGGGAGACCCAGTACTTC	CASSGTSGSRWETQYF
TRBJ1-5	NA	NA	TRBV2	TGTGCCAGCAGTGCGGAGATCCCGCCCCAGCATTTT	CASSAEIPPQHF
TRBJ2-2	NA	TRBD1	TRBV19	TGTGCCAGTAGTGTGACAGGGGCCGGGGAGCTGTTTTTT	CASSVTGAGELFF
TRBJ2-1	NA	NA	TRBV19	TGTGCCAGTAGTGGGGCGGGATTACGGACCAGTGGCTCCTACAATGAGCAGTTCTTC	CASSGAGLRTSGSYNEQFF
TRBJ2-3	NA	NA	TRBV20-1	TGCAGTGCTAAGGGAGATACGCAGTATTTT	CSAKGDTQYF
TRBJ2-1	once	NA	TRBV19	TGTGCCAGTAGTCTCATTAGTGTCAAACCGCAGTTCTTC	CASSLISVKPQFF
TRBJ2-7	NA	NA	TRBV6-5	TGTGCCAGCAGTTACGTATTGGGGGGAGCGCGGGAGCAGTACTTC	CASSYVLGGAREQYF
TRBJ1-1	NA	NA	TRBV7-8	TGTGCCAGCAGCACGAGGGGTCTCACTGAAGCTTTCTTT	CASSTRGLTEAFF
TRBJ1-4	NA	NA	TRBV2	TGTGCCAGCAGGCTTGCAACTAATGAAAAACTGTTTTTT	CASRLATNEKLFF
TRBJ1-2	NA	NA	TRBV30	TGTGCCTGGAGTGTACCAGTCTATGGCTACACCTTC	CAWSVPVYGYTF
TRBJ1-2	once	TRBD1	TRBV7-2	TGTGCCAGCAGCCCTCAAGTGGGGACAGGGGAGTTTGGCTACACCTTC	CASSPQVGTGEFGYTF
TRBJ2-2	NA	NA	TRBV6-5	TGTGCCAGCAGTTACCGCGGACAGACGAACACCGGGGAGCTGTTTTTT	CASSYRGQTNTGELFF
TRBJ2-7	NA	TRBD2	TRBV5-6	TGTGCCAGCAGTCAAAGCGGGAGGGCCTACGAGCAGTACTTC	CASSQSGRAYEQYF
TRBJ1-1	NA	NA	TRBV5-1	TGCGCCAGCAGGACGGGCACTGAAGCTTTCTTT	CASRTGTEAFF
TRBJ2-2	NA	NA	TRBV4-2	TGTGCCAGCAGCCTTCATAGTACAGGGAGCACCGGGGAGCTGTTTTTT	CASSLHSTGSTGELFF
TRBJ2-1	NA	TRBD2	TRBV5-6	TGTGCCAGCAGCTCTAGCGGGAGCCCCTACAATGAGCAGTTCTTC	CASSSSGSPYNEQFF
TRBJ2-1	NA	NA	TRBV5-1	TGCGCCAGCAGCTTGGGACAGTACAATGAGCAGTTCTTC	CASSLGQYNEQFF
TRBJ2-7	NA	TRBD2	TRBV7-9	TGTGCCAGCAGCCCGGTTACTAGCGAGTTCTACGAGCAGTACTTC	CASSPVTSEFYEQYF
TRBJ1-3	NA	NA	TRBV28	TGTGCCAGCAGCAAACGCGGGGGGGTTGGAAACACCATATATTTT	CASSKRGGVGNTIYF
TRBJ1-1	NA	NA	TRBV24-1	TGTGCCACCAGGGGCAGGGGAGACACTGAAGCTTTCTTT	CATRGRGDTEAFF
TRBJ1-6	NA	NA	TRBV27	TGTGCCAGCAGTATAGAACGCTCCTATAATTCACCCCTCCACTTT	CASSIERSYNSPLHF
TRBJ1-2	once	NA	TRBV6-6	TGTGCCAGCAGTCCCCTCCCCGGCGGAAGCTACACCTTC	CASSPLPGGSYTF
TRBJ1-5	NA	NA	TRBV6-1	TGTGCCAGCAGTGAACCCTCCGTCCCAAACCAGCAGCCCCAGCATTTT	CASSEPSVPNQQPQHF
TRBJ1-2	NA	NA	TRBV14	TGTGCCAGCAGCCAAGAAGGAGGGCTGGGGGGCTACACCTTC	CASSQEGGLGGYTF
TRBJ2-1	NA	TRBD2	TRBV7-3	TGTGCCAGCAGCTCCGCTAGCGGATACAATGAGCAGTTCTTC	CASSSASGYNEQFF
TRBJ2-1	once	NA	TRBV7-2	TGTGCCAGCAGCTTAGCGGGCGGGACGGCGTACAATGAGCAGTTCTTC	CASSLAGGTAYNEQFF
TRBJ1-1	NA	NA	TRBV10-3	TGTGCCATCAGTGATAGGGGGGCAGACACTGAAGCTTTCTTT	CAISDRGADTEAFF
TRBJ1-5	NA	NA	TRBV28	TGTGCCAGCAGTGGACGGCGCAATCAGCCCCAGCATTTT	CASSGRRNQPQHF
TRBJ1-2	NA	TRBD1	TRBV28	TGTGCCAGCAGTCGTGGAGGTCAGGGGGATCACTATGGCTACACCTTC	CASSRGGQGDHYGYTF
TRBJ2-7	NA	NA	TRBV6-2/TRBV6-3	TGTGCCAGCAGTTACTCGGAGCTTTCCTACGAGCAGTACTTC	CASSYSELSYEQYF
TRBJ1-2	NA	NA	TRBV7-8	TGTGCCAGCAGCTTAGGGTCGCACCTTAACTATGGCTACACCTTC	CASSLGSHLNYGYTF